Below, one T cell receptor beta chain is given with its context. This sample is drawn from a study of blood T cell repertoires in COVID-19. Study-wide context: Sites in the United States, Italy and Spain provided acute and convalescent COVID-19 samples.

This CDR3 has 13 residues. V was cut by 5 bases and J by 7 bases, with 15 bases left in between. Germline assignment: CDR1 LNHDA and CDR2 SQIVND (reference sequence). Seattle researchers signed up patients amid active infection and tracked them longitudinally. Repertoires were generated with immunoSEQ multiplex PCR, while TCRdb's copy carries only in-frame clones and drops some. This sample has roughly 150,000 clones, with 90% to 95% found just once. The chain recombines TRBV19 with TRBJ2-7, with a possible D match to TRBD2 (6 bases). Sample: peripheral blood. The origin of this receptor is a woman aged 55-69 years with COVID-19, enrolled during active disease. CDR3 region: CASSPRPAGEQYF. The CDR3, as DNA: TGTGCCAGTAGTCCCCGGCCCGCGGGGGAGCAGTACTTC.